This is a list of T cell receptor beta chains from one sample in a study of cytomegalovirus exposure and HLA in healthy donors. Sequenced by immunoSEQ multiplex PCR; TCRdb stores in-frame clones only, minus some. The table lists 90,000 to 100,000 clones, roughly 80% of them singletons. Sequenced material: PBMCs. The source of these receptors is a middle-aged man in good health and CMV-seronegative. The CDR3 runs from the conserved cysteine through the conserved F or W. Fields, in order: J gene, V gene, clone size, D gene, CDR3 protein, CDR3 DNA. A D gene is named only where the DNA matches it firmly. The size entry is marked missing in some rows and otherwise reads once, few, many or a size class.

>TRBJ2-5|TRBV10-1|NA|NA
CASSETGWETQYF
TGCGCCAGCAGTGAAACAGGGTGGGAGACCCAGTACTTC
>TRBJ1-1|TRBV5-8|NA|NA
CASSVNLEGAFF
TGTGCCAGCAGCGTGAATTTGGAGGGAGCTTTCTTT
>TRBJ2-2|TRBV7-9|NA|NA
CASSLGSTLLTGELFF
TGTGCCAGCAGCTTAGGATCTACCTTACTCACCGGGGAGCTGTTTTTT
>TRBJ2-7|TRBV11-2|NA|NA
CASSSEGGGLDGWEQYF
TGTGCCAGCAGCTCTGAAGGGGGGGGCCTAGACGGGTGGGAGCAGTACTTC
>TRBJ2-3|TRBV6-5|NA|NA
CASSYRSGGTDTQYF
TGTGCCAGCAGTTACAGGTCGGGAGGCACAGATACGCAGTATTTT
>TRBJ2-3|TRBV7-2|NA|TRBD1
CASSSGQGADTQYF
TGTGCCAGCAGCTCTGGACAGGGTGCAGATACGCAGTATTTT
>TRBJ2-6|TRBV5-1|NA|TRBD2
CASVPGRGSSGANVLTF
TGCGCCAGCGTCCCTGGGAGGGGTTCGTCTGGGGCCAACGTCCTGACTTTC
>TRBJ2-5|TRBV5-6|NA|TRBD2
CASSLGLAGGRETQYF
TGTGCCAGCAGCCTCGGACTAGCGGGAGGGAGGGAGACCCAGTACTTC
>TRBJ2-3|TRBV19|few|NA
CASSIADTQYF
TGTGCCAGTAGTATCGCAGATACGCAGTATTTT
>TRBJ1-1|TRBV27|NA|NA
CASSFGGPTEAFF
TGTGCCAGCAGTTTCGGGGGGCCCACTGAAGCTTTCTTT
>TRBJ1-5|TRBV9|NA|NA
CASSFRGGNQPQHF
TGTGCCAGCAGCTTTCGGGGGGGGAATCAGCCCCAGCATTTT